This T cell receptor beta chain was retrieved from a study of identical twins. Study outcomes and limitations: The models gave estimates that fell short of the out-of-frame TCR alpha sharing seen in monozygotic twins. For out-of-frame alpha sequences shared by twins, low generation probability was in excess.

Template switching, a step in the protocol, added a universal primer site, and cDNA carried unique molecular identifiers. TCRdb re-analysed the 5' RACE reads in MiXCR, keeping a single row per CDR3 protein. Seen here are 200,000 to 250,000 distinct CDR3 sequences, about an eighth observed once, and the top ten hold 3.5% to 5%. This clonotype was seen repeatedly, ten times or more. What it binds is unknown. A further study also used this sample, focusing on yellow fever vaccine responses in identical twins. That source reports: Reported findings indicate that twins' vaccine T cell responses seemed partially convergent, partially personalized.

The origin of this receptor is a woman between 18 and 30 years old in good health. Sequencing was carried out using memory (CD45RO+) T cells sorted from blood.

The CDR3, as DNA: TGTGCCAGCAGTGCGACAGGCGATGGGAATGAGCAGTTCTTC. Its protein is CASSATGDGNEQFF. This chain joins TRBV6-4 and TRBJ2-1; a possible D gene is TRBD1 (6 bases). This CDR3 has 14 amino acids. V dropped 4 bases and J dropped 7 bases, with 14 bases sitting between them. Germline CDR1 is MRHNA and CDR2 is SNTAGT.